The clone carrying this TCR beta chain was found many times. Antigen unknown. The data stem from a study of molecular identifiers for immune sequencing clone quantification. Findings and limits, study-wide: In CMV-specific effectors, clones above 20 copies held over 97% of molecules; naive, under 1%.

Previously described methods and listed TCR primers produced bulk TCR libraries. In TCRdb, the PCR reads were re-called with MiXCR into one record per CDR3 protein. This sample has approximately 500,000 distinct CDR3 sequences, with about 22% found just once. The CDR3 is 16 amino acids. Germline assignment: CDR1 MGHRA and CDR2 YSYEKL. V shed 4 bases, J shed 2 bases, and the junction held 7 bases outside the gene matches. The genes are TRBV4-1 and TRBJ2-3; 9 bases map to TRBD1. Source material: naive CD8+ T cells from blood, with Jurkat cell RNA spiked in. Subset meaning: FACS-sorted CD8+CD4-CCR7+CD45RA+ naive T cells. This receptor was identified in a human donor in good health. Some libraries in this study had Jurkat cell RNA spiked in. CDR3 DNA: TGCGCCAGCAGCCCGCGGGGGACAGGGTACACAGATACGCAGTATTTT. It is translated as CASSPRGTGYTDTQYF.